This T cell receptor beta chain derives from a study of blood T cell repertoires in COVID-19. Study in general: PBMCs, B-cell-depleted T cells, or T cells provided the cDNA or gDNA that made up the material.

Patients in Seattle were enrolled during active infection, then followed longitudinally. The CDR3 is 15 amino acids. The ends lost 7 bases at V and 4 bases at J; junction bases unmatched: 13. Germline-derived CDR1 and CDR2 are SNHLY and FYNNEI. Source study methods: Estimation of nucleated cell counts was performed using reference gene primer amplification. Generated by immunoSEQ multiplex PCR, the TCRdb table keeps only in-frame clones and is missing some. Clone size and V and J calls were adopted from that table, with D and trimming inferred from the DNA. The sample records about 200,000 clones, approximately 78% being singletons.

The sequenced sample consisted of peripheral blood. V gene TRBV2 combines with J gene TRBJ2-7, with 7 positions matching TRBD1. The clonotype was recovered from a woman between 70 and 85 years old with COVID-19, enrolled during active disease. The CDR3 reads CASTTATGSSYEQYF. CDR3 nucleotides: TGTGCCAGCACCACAGCGACAGGGTCTTCTTACGAGCAGTACTTC.